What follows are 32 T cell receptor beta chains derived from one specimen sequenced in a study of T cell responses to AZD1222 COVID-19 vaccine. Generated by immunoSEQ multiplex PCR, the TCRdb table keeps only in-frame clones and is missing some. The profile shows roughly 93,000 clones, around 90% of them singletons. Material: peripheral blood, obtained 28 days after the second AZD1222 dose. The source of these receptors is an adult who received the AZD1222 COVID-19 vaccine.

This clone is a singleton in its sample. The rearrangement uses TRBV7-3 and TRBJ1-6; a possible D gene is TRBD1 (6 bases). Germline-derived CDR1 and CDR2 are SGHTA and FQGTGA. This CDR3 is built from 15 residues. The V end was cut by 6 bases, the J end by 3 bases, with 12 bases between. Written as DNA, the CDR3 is TGTGCCAGCAGGGGCGGGGGCGACTATAATTCACCCCTCCACTTT. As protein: CASRGGGDYNSPLHF. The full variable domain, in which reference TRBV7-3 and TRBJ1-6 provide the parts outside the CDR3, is GAGVSQTPSNKVTEKGKYVELRCDPISGHTALYWYRQSLGQGPEFLIYFQGTGAADDSGLPNDRFFAVRPEGSVSTLKIQRTERGDSAVYLCASRGGGDYNSPLHFGNGTRLTVT.

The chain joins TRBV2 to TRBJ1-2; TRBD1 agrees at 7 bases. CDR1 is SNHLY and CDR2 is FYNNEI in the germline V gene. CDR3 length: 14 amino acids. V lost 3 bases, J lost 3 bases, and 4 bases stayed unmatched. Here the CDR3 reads CASSEAGGYYGYTF. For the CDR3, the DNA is TGTGCCAGCAGTGAGGCAGGGGGATACTATGGCTACACCTTC.

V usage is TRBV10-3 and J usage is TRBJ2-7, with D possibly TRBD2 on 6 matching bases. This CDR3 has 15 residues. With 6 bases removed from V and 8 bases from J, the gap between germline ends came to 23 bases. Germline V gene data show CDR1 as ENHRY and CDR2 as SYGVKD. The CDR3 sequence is CAISDPGLETVKQYV. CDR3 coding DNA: TGTGCCATCAGCGACCCGGGACTCGAAACCGTCAAGCAGTACGTC.

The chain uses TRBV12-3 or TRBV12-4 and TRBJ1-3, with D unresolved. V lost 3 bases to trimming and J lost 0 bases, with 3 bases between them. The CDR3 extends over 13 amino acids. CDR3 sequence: CASSFTSGNTIYF. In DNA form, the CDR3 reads TGTGCCAGCAGTTTTACCTCTGGAAACACCATATATTTT.

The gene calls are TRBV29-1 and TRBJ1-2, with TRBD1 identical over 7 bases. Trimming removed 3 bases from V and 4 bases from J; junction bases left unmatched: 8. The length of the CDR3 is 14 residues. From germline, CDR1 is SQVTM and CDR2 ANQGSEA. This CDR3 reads CSVEEGATGYGYTF. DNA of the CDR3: TGCAGCGTTGAGGAGGGGGCGACGGGCTATGGCTACACCTTC.

The CDR3: CASSQVTGFSYGYTF. The CDR3 DNA follows: TGCGCCAGCAGCCAGGTCACAGGGTTCTCCTATGGCTACACCTTC. The V and J genes are TRBV4-3 and TRBJ1-2; D possibly corresponds to TRBD1 (6 bases). Germline V gene data show CDR1 as LGHNA and CDR2 as YSLEER. Trimming left V 3 bases short and J 4 bases short, with 15 bases between. The length of the CDR3 is 15 residues.

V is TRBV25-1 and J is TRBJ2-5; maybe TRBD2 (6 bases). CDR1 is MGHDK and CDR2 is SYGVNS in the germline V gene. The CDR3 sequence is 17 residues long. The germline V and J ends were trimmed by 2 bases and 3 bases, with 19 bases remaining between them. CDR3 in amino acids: CASSEPPGRISKETQYF. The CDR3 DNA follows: TGTGCCAGCAGTGAACCCCCCGGGAGAATATCCAAAGAGACCCAGTACTTC.

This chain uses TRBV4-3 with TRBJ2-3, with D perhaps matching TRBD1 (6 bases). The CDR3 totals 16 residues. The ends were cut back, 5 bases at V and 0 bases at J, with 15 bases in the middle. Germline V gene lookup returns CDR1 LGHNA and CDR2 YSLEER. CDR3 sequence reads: CASSYSGGHSTDTQYF. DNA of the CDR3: TGCGCCAGCAGCTACAGTGGGGGACACAGCACAGATACGCAGTATTTT.

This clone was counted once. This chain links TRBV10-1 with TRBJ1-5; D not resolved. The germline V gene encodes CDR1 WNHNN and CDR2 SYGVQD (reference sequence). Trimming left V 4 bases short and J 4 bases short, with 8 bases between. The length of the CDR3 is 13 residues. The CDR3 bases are TGCGCCAGCAGTGCTTCGATAAATCAGCCCCAGCATTTT. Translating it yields CASSASINQPQHF.

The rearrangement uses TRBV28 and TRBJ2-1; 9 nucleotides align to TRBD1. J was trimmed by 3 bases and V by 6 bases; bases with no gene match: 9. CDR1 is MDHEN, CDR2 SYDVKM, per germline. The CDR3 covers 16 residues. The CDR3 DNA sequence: TGTGCCAGCAGCCCTAAAACGGGACAGGGCTACAATGAGCAGTTCTTC. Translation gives CASSPKTGQGYNEQFF.

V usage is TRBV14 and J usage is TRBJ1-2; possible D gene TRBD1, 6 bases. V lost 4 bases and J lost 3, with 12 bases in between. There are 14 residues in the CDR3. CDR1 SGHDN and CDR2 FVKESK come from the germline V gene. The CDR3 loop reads CASSLQGWDYGYTF. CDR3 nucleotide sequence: TGTGCCAGCAGCCTACAGGGTTGGGACTATGGCTACACCTTC.

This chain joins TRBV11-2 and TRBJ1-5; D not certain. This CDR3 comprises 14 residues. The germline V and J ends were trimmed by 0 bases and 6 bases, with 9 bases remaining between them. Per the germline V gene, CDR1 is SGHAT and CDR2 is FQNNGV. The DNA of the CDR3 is TGTGCCAGCAGCTTAGATCCGGATTTTCAGCCCCAGCATTTT. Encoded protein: CASSLDPDFQPQHF.

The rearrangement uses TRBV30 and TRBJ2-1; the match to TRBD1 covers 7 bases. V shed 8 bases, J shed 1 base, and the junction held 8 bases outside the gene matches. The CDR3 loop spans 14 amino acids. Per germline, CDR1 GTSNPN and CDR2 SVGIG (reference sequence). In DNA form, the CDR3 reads TGTGCCGGAACTGCAGGGGGTTCCTACAATGAGCAGTTCTTC. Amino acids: CAGTAGGSYNEQFF.

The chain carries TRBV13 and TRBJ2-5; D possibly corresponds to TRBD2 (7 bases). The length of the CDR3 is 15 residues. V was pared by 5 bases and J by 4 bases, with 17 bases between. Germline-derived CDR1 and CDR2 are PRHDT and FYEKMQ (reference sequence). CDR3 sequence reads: CASSPEGGAGETQYF. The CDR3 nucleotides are TGTGCCAGCAGCCCAGAGGGGGGGGCTGGAGAGACCCAGTACTTC.

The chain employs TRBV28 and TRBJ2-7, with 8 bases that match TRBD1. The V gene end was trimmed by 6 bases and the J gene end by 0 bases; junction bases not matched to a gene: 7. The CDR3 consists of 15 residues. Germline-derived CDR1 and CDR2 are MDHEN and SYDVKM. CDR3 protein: CASRFVTGGSYEQYF. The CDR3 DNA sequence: TGTGCCAGCAGATTCGTTACAGGGGGCTCCTACGAGCAGTACTTC.

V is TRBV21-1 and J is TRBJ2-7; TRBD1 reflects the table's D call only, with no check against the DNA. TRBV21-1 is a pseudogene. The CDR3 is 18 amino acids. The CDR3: CASSMPRDREATHYEQYF. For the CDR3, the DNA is TGTGCCAGCAGCATGCCCCGGGACAGGGAAGCAACCCACTACGAGCAGTACTTC.

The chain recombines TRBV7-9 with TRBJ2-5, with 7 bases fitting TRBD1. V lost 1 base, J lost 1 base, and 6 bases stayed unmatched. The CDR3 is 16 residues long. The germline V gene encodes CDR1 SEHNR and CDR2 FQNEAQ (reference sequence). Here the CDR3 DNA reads TGTGCCAGCAGCTTAGGGGGGACAGACTTCCAAGAGACCCAGTACTTC. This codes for CASSLGGTDFQETQYF.

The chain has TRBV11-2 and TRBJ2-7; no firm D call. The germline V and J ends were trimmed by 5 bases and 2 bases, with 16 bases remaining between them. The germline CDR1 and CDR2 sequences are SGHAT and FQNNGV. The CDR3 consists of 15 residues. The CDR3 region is CASSPIWQAPYEQYF. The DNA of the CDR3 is TGTGCCAGCAGCCCCATTTGGCAGGCACCCTACGAGCAGTACTTC.

The CDR3 DNA reads as TGTGCCAGCAGCGGGACAGGGACCACCGGGGAGCTGTTTTTT. As protein: CASSGTGTTGELFF. The rearrangement joins TRBV11-2 to TRBJ2-2, with TRBD1 matching over 9 bases. The CDR3 loop spans 14 amino acids. CDR1 is SGHAT and CDR2 is FQNNGV in the germline V gene. V shed 5 bases, J shed 4 bases, and the junction held 2 bases outside the gene matches.

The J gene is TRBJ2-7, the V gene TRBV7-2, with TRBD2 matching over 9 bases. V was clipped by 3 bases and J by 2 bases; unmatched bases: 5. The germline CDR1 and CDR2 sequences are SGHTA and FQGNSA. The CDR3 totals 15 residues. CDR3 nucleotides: TGTGCCAGCAGCTTTTCTAGCGGGGAAGCCTACGAGCAGTACGTC. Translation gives CASSFSSGEAYEQYV.

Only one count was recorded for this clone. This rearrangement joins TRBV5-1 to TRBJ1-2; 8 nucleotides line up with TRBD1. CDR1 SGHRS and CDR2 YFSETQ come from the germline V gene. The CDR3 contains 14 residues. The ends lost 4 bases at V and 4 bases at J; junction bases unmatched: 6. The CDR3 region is CASSLGTGGYGYTF. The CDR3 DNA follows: TGCGCCAGCAGCCTCGGGACAGGAGGCTATGGCTACACCTTC.

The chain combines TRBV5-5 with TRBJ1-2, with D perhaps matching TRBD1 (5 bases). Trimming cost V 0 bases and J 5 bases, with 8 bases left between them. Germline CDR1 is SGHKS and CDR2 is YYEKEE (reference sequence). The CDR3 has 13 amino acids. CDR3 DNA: TGTGCCAGCAGCTTGGACAGGATATATGGCTACACCTTC. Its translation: CASSLDRIYGYTF.

CDR3 bases: TGTGCCAGCAGCGATCCGGGGCAGAGGCAAGAGACCCAGTACTTC. This gives the protein CASSDPGQRQETQYF. The chain joins TRBV7-2 to TRBJ2-5; D is perhaps TRBD1 or TRBD2 (5 bases each). The CDR3 consists of 15 residues. Germline CDR1 SGHTA, CDR2 FQGNSA. Trimming took 5 bases from V and 2 from J, leaving 15 bases between them.

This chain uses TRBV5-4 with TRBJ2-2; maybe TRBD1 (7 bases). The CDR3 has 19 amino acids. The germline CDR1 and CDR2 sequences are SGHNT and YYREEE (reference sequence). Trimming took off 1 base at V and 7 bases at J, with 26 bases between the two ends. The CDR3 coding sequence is TGTGCCAGCAGCTTGCTCTTGGGTAGTAGACAGGGAGGCAGCGGGGAGCTGTTTTTT. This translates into CASSLLLGSRQGGSGELFF.

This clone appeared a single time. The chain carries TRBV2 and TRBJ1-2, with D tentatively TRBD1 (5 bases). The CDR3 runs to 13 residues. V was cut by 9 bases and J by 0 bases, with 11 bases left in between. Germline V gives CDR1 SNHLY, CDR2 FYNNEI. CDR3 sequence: CASHRNTNYGYTF. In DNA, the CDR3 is TGTGCCAGTCACAGGAACACTAACTATGGCTACACCTTC. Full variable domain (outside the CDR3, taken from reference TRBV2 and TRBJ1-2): EPEVTQTPSHQVTQMGQEVILRCVPISNHLYFYWYRQILGQKVEFLVSFYNNEISEKSEIFDDQFSVERPDGSNFTLKIRSTKLEDSAMYFCASHRNTNYGYTFGSGTRLTVV.

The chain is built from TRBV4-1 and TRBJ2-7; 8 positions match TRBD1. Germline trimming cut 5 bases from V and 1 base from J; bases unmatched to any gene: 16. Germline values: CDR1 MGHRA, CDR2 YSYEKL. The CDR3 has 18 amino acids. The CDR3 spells CASSATGTGFLDSYEQYV. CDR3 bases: TGCGCCAGCAGCGCTACCGGGACAGGTTTTCTTGATTCCTACGAGCAGTACGTC.

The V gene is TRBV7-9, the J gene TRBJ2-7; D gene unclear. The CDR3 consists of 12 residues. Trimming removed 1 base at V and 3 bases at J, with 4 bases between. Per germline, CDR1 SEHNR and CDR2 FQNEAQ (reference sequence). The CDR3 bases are TGTGCCAGCAGCTTAGGTAGCTACGAGCAGTACTTC. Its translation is CASSLGSYEQYF.

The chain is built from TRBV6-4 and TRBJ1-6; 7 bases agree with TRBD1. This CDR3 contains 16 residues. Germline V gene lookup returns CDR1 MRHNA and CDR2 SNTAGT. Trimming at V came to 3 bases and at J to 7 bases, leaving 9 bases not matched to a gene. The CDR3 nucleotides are TGTGCCAGCAGTGAGGAGGGGGCGGATTCCAATTCACCCCTCCACTTT. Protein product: CASSEEGADSNSPLHF.

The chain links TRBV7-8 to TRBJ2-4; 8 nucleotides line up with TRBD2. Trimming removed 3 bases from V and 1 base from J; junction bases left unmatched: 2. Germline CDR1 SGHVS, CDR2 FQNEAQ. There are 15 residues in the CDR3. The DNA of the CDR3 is TGTGCCAGCAGCTTCGGCGGGGGGGCCAAAAACATTCAGTACTTC. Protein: CASSFGGGAKNIQYF.

In nucleotides, the CDR3 is TGTGCCAGCAGCGTTTTAGTGGGTGAGCAGTTCTTC. Its protein product is CASSVLVGEQFF. V and J are TRBV9 and TRBJ2-1; D gene unclear. The CDR3 is 12 residues long. V shed 2 bases and J shed 9 bases, with 9 bases lying between them. CDR1 and CDR2 (germline): SGDLS, YYNGEE.

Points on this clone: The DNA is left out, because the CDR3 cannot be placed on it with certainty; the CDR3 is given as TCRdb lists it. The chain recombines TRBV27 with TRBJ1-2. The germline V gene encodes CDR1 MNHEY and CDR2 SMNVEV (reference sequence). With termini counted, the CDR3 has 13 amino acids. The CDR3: CASSSSGIYGYTF.

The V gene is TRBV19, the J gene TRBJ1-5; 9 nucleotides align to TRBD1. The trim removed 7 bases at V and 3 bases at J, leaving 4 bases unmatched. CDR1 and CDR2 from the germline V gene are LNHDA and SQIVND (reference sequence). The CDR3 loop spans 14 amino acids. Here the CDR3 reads CASIRTGDNQPQHF. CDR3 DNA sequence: TGTGCCAGTATCCGGACAGGGGACAATCAGCCCCAGCATTTT. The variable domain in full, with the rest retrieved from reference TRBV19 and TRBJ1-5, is DGGITQSPKYLFRKEGQNVTLSCEQNLNHDAMYWYRQDPGQGLRLIYYSQIVNDFQKGDIAEGYSVSREKKESFPLTVTSAQKNPTAFYLCASIRTGDNQPQHFGDGTRLSIL.